A single sample is the source of the 6 T cell receptor beta chains below, sequenced in a study of post-analysis software for immune sequencing data (dated by TCRdb to about 2015). Their cognate antigens are unknown. The paper as a whole reports these results and caveats: Significantly higher frequencies in patients than in controls were found for five or six TRBV segments, including TRBV5-6, TRBV5-1 and TRBV20-1.

The protocol used for the library was PCR. TCRdb shows the sequencer as Illumina HiSeq 2500. To reduce PCR and sequencing biases, unique molecular identifiers were incorporated into the TCR beta cDNA libraries. Starting from the raw public reads, TCRdb applied fastp trimming at Q25, assembled clones with MiXCR and retained in-frame beta chains. Each CDR3 protein gets just one entry, which takes the most common genes and DNA from the rows behind it. For this sample the table gives some 700,000 distinct CDR3 sequences, of which 55% to 60% were detected only once. Over 9% of the sample is taken by the ten largest. Sequencing input: blood. The receptor set was obtained from a girl aged 2-10 years with multiple sclerosis.

The genes are TRBV10-3 and TRBJ2-1; TRBD2 aligns across 13 bases. The CDR3 is made up of 16 amino acids. The germline V gene encodes CDR1 ENHRY and CDR2 SYGVKD. V lost 0 bases, J lost 7 bases, and 3 bases stayed unmatched. CDR3 coding DNA: TGTGCCATCAGTGAGTCACTAGCGGGGGGGCCGAATGAGCAGTTCTTC. Encoded protein: CAISESLAGGPNEQFF.

This clonotype has only a few counts. The genes are TRBV20-1 and TRBJ1-5, with 7 bases that match TRBD1. The CDR3 loop spans 13 amino acids. V lost 6 bases and J lost 3; bases outside the gene matches: 5. Germline V lookup: CDR1 DFQATT, CDR2 SNEGSKA (reference sequence). Here the CDR3 DNA reads TGCAGTGCCCGGACAGGCACCAATCAGCCCCAGCATTTT. It yields the protein CSARTGTNQPQHF.

J is TRBJ2-1 and V is TRBV25-1, with a tentative D call TRBD2 (6 bases). Germline V lookup: CDR1 MGHDK, CDR2 SYGVNS. The V end was cut by 2 bases, the J end by 0 bases, with 11 bases between. CDR3 length: 16 amino acids. The CDR3 sequence is CASSEPAGSSYNEQFF. The CDR3 nucleotides read TGTGCCAGCAGTGAACCGGCGGGGAGCTCCTACAATGAGCAGTTCTTC.

This clonotype was detected once. V usage is TRBV20-1 and J usage is TRBJ2-3; the D gene is possibly TRBD1 (5 bases). This CDR3 has 13 amino acids. Trimming cost V 7 bases and J 6 bases, with 17 bases left between them. Germline-derived CDR1 and CDR2 are DFQATT and SNEGSKA (reference sequence). This CDR3 is CSVRPIQGDTQYF. In DNA, the CDR3 is TGCAGTGTCAGACCGATCCAGGGCGATACGCAGTATTTT.

The chain employs TRBV5-1 and TRBJ2-3; 11 nucleotides line up with TRBD1. V dropped 2 bases and J dropped 5; count of bases not matched to a gene: 4. Per the germline V gene, CDR1 is SGHRS and CDR2 is YFSETQ. The CDR3 runs 15 residues. CDR3 amino acids: CASSFRDRGKDTQYF. CDR3 bases: TGCGCCAGCAGCTTCCGGGACAGGGGGAAAGATACGCAGTATTTT.

The chain couples TRBV10-2 to TRBJ1-5; perhaps TRBD1 as D (5 bases). CDR1 and CDR2 from the germline V gene are WSHSY and SAAADI. The CDR3 consists of 15 residues. With 8 bases removed from V and 1 base from J, the gap between germline ends came to 15 bases. The DNA for the CDR3 is TGCGCCAGCTCACAATACCGGGACAGCAATCAGCCCCAGCATTTT. This encodes CASSQYRDSNQPQHF.